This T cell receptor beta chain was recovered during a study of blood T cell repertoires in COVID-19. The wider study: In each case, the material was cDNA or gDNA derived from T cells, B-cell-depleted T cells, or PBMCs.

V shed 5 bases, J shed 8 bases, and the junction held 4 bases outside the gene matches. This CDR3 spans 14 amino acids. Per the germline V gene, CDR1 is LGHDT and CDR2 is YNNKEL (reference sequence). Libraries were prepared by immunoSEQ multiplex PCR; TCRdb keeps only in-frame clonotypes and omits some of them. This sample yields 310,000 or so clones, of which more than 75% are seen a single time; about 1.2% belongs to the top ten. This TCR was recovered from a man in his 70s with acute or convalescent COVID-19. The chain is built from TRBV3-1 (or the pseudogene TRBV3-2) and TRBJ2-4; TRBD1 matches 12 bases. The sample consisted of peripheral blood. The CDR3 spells CASSSGQGADIQYF. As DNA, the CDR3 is TGTGCCAGCAGCTCGGGACAGGGGGCGGACATTCAGTACTTC.